This entry lists 6 T cell receptor beta chains sequenced from one sample in a study of CD8 T cells in Susac syndrome. The authors reverse transcribed about 0.5 to 1 ug RNA with random hexamers. TCRdb processed the immunoSEQ multiplex PCR reads anew with MiXCR; each CDR3 protein has one entry. Altogether about 130,000 distinct CDR3 sequences are present, about 95% being singletons, with the ten largest covering 0.065% to 0.1%. The sequenced sample consisted of CD4+ T cells from PBMCs. The receptor source for this set is a human donor in good health.

The chain has TRBV7-9 and TRBJ2-3; D is possibly TRBD2 (6 bases). Trimming shortened V by 7 bases and J by 2 bases, and 19 bases separated the two germline ends. Germline assignment: CDR1 SEHNR and CDR2 FQNEAQ (reference sequence). The length of the CDR3 is 16 residues. This chain's CDR3 is CASTPDPERATDTQYF. The DNA for the CDR3 is TGTGCCAGCACTCCCGACCCCGAGCGGGCCACAGATACGCAGTATTTT. Based on the CDR3 plus reference TRBV7-9 and TRBJ2-3, the full variable domain is DTGVSQNPRHKITKRGQNVTFRCDPISEHNRLYWYRQTLGQGPEFLTYFQNEAQLEKSRLLSDRFSAERPKGSFSTLEIQRTEQGDSAMYLCASTPDPERATDTQYFGPGTRLTVL.

V usage is TRBV20-1 and J usage is TRBJ2-3; a weak D match, TRBD1 (5 bases). CDR1 and CDR2 from the germline V gene are DFQATT and SNEGSKA (reference sequence). CDR3 length equals 13 residues. Trimming pared 3 bases from V and 2 bases from J, leaving 9 bases between. CDR3 in DNA: TGCAGTGCTAGTCAGGGTTTCACAGATACGCAGTATTTT. Translation: CSASQGFTDTQYF.

Concerning this clonotype itself: At one end the junction does not follow the germline gene, possibly because of a read error. The chain uses TRBV19 and TRBJ2-7; TRBD1 agrees at 7 bases. Per germline, CDR1 LNHDA and CDR2 SQIVND (reference sequence). The CDR3 runs to 14 residues. The CDR3 is CASSIRQGPYERYF. For the CDR3, the DNA is TGTGCCAGTAGTATAAGACAGGGACCCTACGAGCGGTACTTC.

The V call is TRBV11-2, the J call TRBJ2-1, with a tentative D call TRBD1 (5 bases). V was cut by 5 bases and J by 6 bases, with 17 bases left in between. The CDR3 is 15 residues long. Per germline, CDR1 SGHAT and CDR2 FQNNGV. CDR3 sequence (DNA): TGTGCCAGCAGCCCAGTTAGGGGAAACCGCAATGAGCAGTTCTTC. It codes for CASSPVRGNRNEQFF.

The chain links TRBV7-2 to TRBJ2-7; no clear D gene. V was pared by 0 bases and J by 2 bases, with 8 bases between. This CDR3 region has 14 residues. The V gene's germline CDR1 is SGHTA and CDR2 FQGNSA. CDR3 coding DNA: TGTGCCAGCAGCTTAGCTGGCCGAACCTACGAGCAGTACTTC. It specifies CASSLAGRTYEQYF. The variable domain in full, with the rest retrieved from reference TRBV7-2 and TRBJ2-7, is GAGVSQSPSNKVTEKGKDVELRCDPISGHTALYWYRQSLGQGLEFLIYFQGNSAPDKSGLPSDRFSAERTGGSVSTLTIQRTQQEDSAVYLCASSLAGRTYEQYFGPGTRLTVT.

V usage is TRBV19 and J usage is TRBJ2-4, with 8 bases matching TRBD1. Germline CDR1 LNHDA, CDR2 SQIVND (reference sequence). CDR3 length: 15 amino acids. The ends lost 6 bases at V and 4 bases at J; junction bases unmatched: 8. This CDR3 reads CASSGNDRGKNIQYF. The CDR3 DNA sequence: TGTGCCAGTAGCGGCAACGACAGGGGTAAAAACATTCAGTACTTC.